The clone carrying this T cell receptor beta chain was counted a few times. TCRbeta library construction was performed incorporating unique molecular identifiers. Using its own MiXCR run on the PCR reads, TCRdb lists one record per CDR3 protein. The sample lists about 400,000 distinct CDR3 sequences; roughly 15% were seen once. There are 11 residues in the CDR3. The trim removed 6 bases at V and 7 bases at J, leaving 2 bases unmatched. Germline values: CDR1 MNHNS, CDR2 SASEGT. The data originate from a study of T-cell reconstitution after alpha-beta-depleted transplantation in children. The sequence derives from a human donor who donated a stem cell graft to a child with Fanconi anemia. Sequences were derived from PBMCs, sampled from the stem cell graft. The chain has TRBV6-1 and TRBJ1-1; TRBD1 agrees at 7 bases. The CDR3 DNA reads as TGTGCCAGCAGGGACAGGCATGAAGCTTTCTTT. This gives the protein CASRDRHEAFF.